This entry features one T cell receptor (beta chain) sequence. In the study's own analysis: Researchers report that nucleated cell counts were estimated from reference gene primer amplification. Only in-frame clones appear in the TCRdb table, and some are missing; sequencing was by immunoSEQ multiplex PCR. The DNA gave D and trimming, while V, J and clone size come from that table. The sample lists some 150,000 clones; approximately 86% were seen once. This entry is derived from a study of blood T cell repertoires in COVID-19. Looking at the study overall: Sites in the United States, Italy and Spain provided acute and convalescent COVID-19 samples. T cells, B-cell-depleted T cells, or PBMCs provided the cDNA or gDNA that served as material.

Input material: peripheral blood. This TCR derives from a woman aged 35 to 49 with active or convalescent COVID-19.

CDR3 bases: TGCGCCAGCAGCCCGGGGGTAGGAAGTCTCGAGCAGTACTTC. It codes for CASSPGVGSLEQYF. The rearrangement joins TRBV5-1 to TRBJ2-7; D is possibly TRBD2 (6 bases). The CDR3 sequence is 14 residues long. The V end lost 4 bases, the J end lost 6 bases, and 17 bases lay between the germline ends. The germline gives CDR1 SGHRS, CDR2 YFSETQ.